This is a list of T cell receptor beta chains from one sample in a study of cytomegalovirus exposure and HLA in healthy donors. Profiling relied on immunoSEQ multiplex PCR, and the TCRdb table lists in-frame clones only, not all of them. The specimen's table records 130,000 or so clones. The sample consisted of PBMCs. These receptor sequences come from a woman under 30 in good health and CMV-seronegative. CDR3s include the opening cysteine and the closing phenylalanine or tryptophan. The D gene is left open where the match is weak.

.	TRBV19	TRBJ2-1	TGTGCCAGTAGTGAAGAAGGGCGGGACGAGCAGTTCTTC	CASSEEGRDEQFF
.	TRBV20-1	TRBJ1-2	TGCAGTGCTAGTTCCTTATTCAACTCCTTC	CSASSLFNSF
TRBD2	TRBV6-1	TRBJ2-1	TGTGCCAGTTCTCCGGCTAGCGGGACTTACAATGAGCAGTTCTTC	CASSPASGTYNEQFF
.	TRBV25-1	TRBJ1-3	TGTGCCAGCAGTGACAGGACAAGATCTGGAAACACCATATATTTT	CASSDRTRSGNTIYF
TRBD2	TRBV2	TRBJ2-1	TGTGCCAGCCTCCTAAGGACTAGCGGGGGGTACAATGAGCAGTTCTTC	CASLLRTSGGYNEQFF
TRBD1	TRBV6-6	TRBJ1-2	TGTGCCAGCCTGGGACAGACTAACTATGGCTACACCTTC	CASLGQTNYGYTF
TRBD2	TRBV11-1	TRBJ2-5	TGTGCCAGCAGCAAGAGCGGGAGGGCTCTGGAGACCCAGTACTTC	CASSKSGRALETQYF
.	TRBV6-5	TRBJ1-1	TGTGCCAGCAGCCGCGACAGAAGTCATGAAGCTTTCTTT	CASSRDRSHEAFF
.	TRBV6-1	TRBJ1-1	TGTGCCAGCAGCAAGGGGGGGACTACTGAAGCTTTCTTT	CASSKGGTTEAFF
TRBD2	TRBV2	TRBJ2-4	TGTGCCAGCAGTGAAGGAGCGGGAGGGTTAAACATTCAGTACTTC	CASSEGAGGLNIQYF
TRBD2	TRBV5-1	TRBJ2-1	TGCGCCAGCAGCTTGTGGGGTGGGACTACCAATGAGCAGTTCTTC	CASSLWGGTTNEQFF
TRBD1	TRBV19	TRBJ2-2	TGTGCCAGTAGTAGGACAGGTAGCACCGGGGAGCTGTTTTTT	CASSRTGSTGELFF
TRBD1	TRBV7-9	TRBJ1-2	TGTGCCAGCAGCACCCCAGGGGGGTATGGCTACACCTTC	CASSTPGGYGYTF
TRBD1	TRBV5-1	TRBJ1-6	TGCGCCAGCAGCTTCGAACAGACAGGGGTTCCGTATAATTCACCCCTCCACTTT	CASSFEQTGVPYNSPLHF
TRBD2	TRBV11-3	TRBJ2-5	TGTGCCAGCAGCTCGGGACTAGCGGGAGTAACGGAGACCCAGTACTTC	CASSSGLAGVTETQYF
TRBD1	TRBV5-6	TRBJ1-2	TGTGCCAGCAGCCGACAGGGCCGCAAGGGCTACACCTTC	CASSRQGRKGYTF
.	TRBV5-1	TRBJ2-3	TGCGCCAGCAGCTTGCAGACAGAAGCAGATACGCAGTATTTT	CASSLQTEADTQYF
TRBD2	TRBV29-1	TRBJ2-1	TGCAGCGTTGAAGGACTAGCGGGAAATGAGCAGTTCTTC	CSVEGLAGNEQFF
TRBD2	TRBV11-3	TRBJ2-1	TGTGCCAGCAGCTTAGGCGGGAGGGCCGTGGAGCAGTTCTTC	CASSLGGRAVEQFF
TRBD1	TRBV7-9	TRBJ2-1	TGTGCCAGCAGCCCTGGGGCGACAGGGCCGATCTTC	CASSPGATGPIF
TRBD1	TRBV6-6	TRBJ1-5	TGTGCCAGCAGTTCTAGGGGGCACCAGCCCCAGCATTTT	CASSSRGHQPQHF
TRBD1	TRBV7-2	TRBJ2-5	TGTGCCAGCAGCACACTTAGGTTCGGCAGGGGGCGGCAAGAGACCCAGTACTTC	CASSTLRFGRGRQETQYF
.	TRBV2	TRBJ1-4	TGTGCCAGCAGTGAATCGGTGAGGACAACCGGCGAAAAACTGTTTTTT	CASSESVRTTGEKLFF
TRBD2	TRBV11-3	TRBJ2-5	TGTGCCAGCAGCGTGACTAGCGGGAGTGAGACCCAGTACTTC	CASSVTSGSETQYF
.	TRBV9	TRBJ1-1	TGTGCCAGCAGCGTAGTAGGACAGCAGGCTGAAGCTTTCTTT	CASSVVGQQAEAFF
.	TRBV9	TRBJ2-2	TGTGCCAGCAGCGTATCAGGGACCGGGGAGCTGTTTTTT	CASSVSGTGELFF
.	TRBV4-1	TRBJ2-1	TGCGCCAGCAGCCAAGAACAGCCGGATGAGCAGTTCTTC	CASSQEQPDEQFF